This T cell receptor beta chain is drawn from a study of cytomegalovirus exposure and HLA in healthy donors. 60 Vbeta and 13 Jbeta primers were used in PCR. TCRdb's copy holds only in-frame clones and misses some; the assay was immunoSEQ multiplex PCR. The sample lists 150,000 to 200,000 clones; about 88% were seen once. Germline V lookup: CDR1 SGHTA, CDR2 FQGNSA. V lost 5 bases, J lost 3 bases, and 4 bases stayed unmatched. This CDR3 is built from 14 residues. The source is a girl under three years old in good health and CMV-seronegative. This chain uses TRBV7-2 with TRBJ2-7, with 10 bases matching TRBD1. Sequencing was done on a sample of PBMCs. The CDR3 spells CASSGQGGYYEQYF. CDR3 DNA: TGTGCCAGCAGCGGACAGGGGGGATACTACGAGCAGTACTTC.